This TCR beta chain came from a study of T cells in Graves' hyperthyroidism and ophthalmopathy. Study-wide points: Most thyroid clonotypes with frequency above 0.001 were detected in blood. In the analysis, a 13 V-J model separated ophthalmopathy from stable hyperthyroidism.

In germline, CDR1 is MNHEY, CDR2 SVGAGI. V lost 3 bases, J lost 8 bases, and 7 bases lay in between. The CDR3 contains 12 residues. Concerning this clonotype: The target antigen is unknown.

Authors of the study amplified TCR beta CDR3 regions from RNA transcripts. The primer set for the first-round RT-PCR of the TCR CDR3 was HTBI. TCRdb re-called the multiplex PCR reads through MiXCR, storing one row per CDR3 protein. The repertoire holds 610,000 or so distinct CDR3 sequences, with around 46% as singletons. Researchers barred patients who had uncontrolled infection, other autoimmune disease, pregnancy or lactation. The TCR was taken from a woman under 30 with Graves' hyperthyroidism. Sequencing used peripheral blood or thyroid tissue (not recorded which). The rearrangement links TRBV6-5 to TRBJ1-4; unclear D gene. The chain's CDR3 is CASSYVGEKLFF. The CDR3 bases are TGTGCCAGCAGTTATGTGGGGGAAAAACTGTTTTTT.